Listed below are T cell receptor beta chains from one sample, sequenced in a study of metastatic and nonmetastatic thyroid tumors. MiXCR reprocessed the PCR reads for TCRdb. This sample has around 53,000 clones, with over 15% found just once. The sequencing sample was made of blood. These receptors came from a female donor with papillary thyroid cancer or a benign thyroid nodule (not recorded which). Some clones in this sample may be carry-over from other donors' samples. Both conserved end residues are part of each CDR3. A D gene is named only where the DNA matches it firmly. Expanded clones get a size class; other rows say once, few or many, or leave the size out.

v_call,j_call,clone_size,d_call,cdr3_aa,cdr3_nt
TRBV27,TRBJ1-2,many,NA,CASSSARAPNWGYTF,TGTGCCAGCAGTTCCGCCCGGGCCCCCAACTGGGGCTACACCTTC
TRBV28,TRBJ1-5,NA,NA,CASRLQCIEPQHF,TGTGCCAGCAGACTTCAGTGTATCGAGCCCCAGCATTTT
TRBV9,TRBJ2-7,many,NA,CASSVAGLDPSYEQYF,TGTGCCAGCAGCGTAGCGGGATTGGACCCCTCCTACGAGCAGTACTTC
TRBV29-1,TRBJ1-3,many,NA,CSVIFSGNTIYF,TGCAGCGTTATATTCTCTGGAAACACCATATATTTT
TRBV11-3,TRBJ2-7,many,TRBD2,CASSLTSSEQYF,TGTGCCAGCAGCCTGACTAGCAGCGAGCAGTACTTC
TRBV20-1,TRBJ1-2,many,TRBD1,CSANIPRGRNGYTF,TGCAGTGCTAACATTCCAAGGGGGCGGAATGGCTACACCTTC
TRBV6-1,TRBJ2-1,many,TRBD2,CASSYLSGRANEQFF,TGTGCCAGCTCCTACCTTAGCGGGAGGGCAAATGAGCAGTTCTTC
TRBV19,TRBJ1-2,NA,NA,CASGPLGGYTF,TGTGCCAGTGGACCTCTAGGTGGCTACACCTTC
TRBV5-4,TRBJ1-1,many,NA,CASSFFLERTEAFF,TGTGCCAGCAGCTTCTTTTTAGAGCGGACTGAAGCTTTCTTT
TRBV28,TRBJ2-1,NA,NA,CAIRFGQWGANEQFF,TGTGCCATTCGATTTGGACAGTGGGGGGCAAATGAGCAGTTCTTC
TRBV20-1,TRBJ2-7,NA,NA,CSARDRAEKLHRIYEQYF,TGCAGTGCTAGAGATAGGGCAGAGAAGCTCCATCGTATCTACGAGCAGTACTTC
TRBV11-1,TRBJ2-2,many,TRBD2,CASSRPRTSGDLKTGELFF,TGTGCCAGCAGCCGGCCACGGACTAGCGGGGATCTTAAGACCGGGGAGCTGTTTTTT
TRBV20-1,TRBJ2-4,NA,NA,CSAISRLAKNIQYF,TGCAGTGCCATATCGCGACTAGCCAAAAACATTCAGTACTTC
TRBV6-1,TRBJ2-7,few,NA,CASSEEEGEAYEQYF,TGTGCCAGCAGTGAAGAAGAGGGGGAGGCATACGAGCAGTACTTC
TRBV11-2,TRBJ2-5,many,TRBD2,CASSPREAGGWGQETQYF,TGTGCCAGCAGCCCCAGAGAAGCGGGAGGATGGGGCCAAGAGACCCAGTACTTC
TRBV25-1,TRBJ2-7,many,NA,CASSFPGSYEQYF,TGTGCCAGCAGTTTCCCAGGATCCTACGAGCAGTACTTC
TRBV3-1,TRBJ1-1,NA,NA,CASSQEHGRTEAFF,TGTGCCAGCAGCCAAGAGCATGGAAGGACTGAAGCTTTCTTT
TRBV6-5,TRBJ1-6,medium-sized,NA,CASSYSRPGVGSPLHF,TGTGCCAGCAGTTACTCGAGGCCGGGCGTTGGTTCACCCCTCCACTTT
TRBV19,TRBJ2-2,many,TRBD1,CATFDRGHNTGELFF,TGTGCCACTTTCGACAGGGGGCATAACACCGGGGAGCTGTTTTTT
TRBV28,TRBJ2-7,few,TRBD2,CASSLALAGAYEQYF,TGTGCCAGCAGTTTAGCACTAGCGGGTGCCTACGAGCAGTACTTC
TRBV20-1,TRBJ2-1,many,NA,CSARERVALPSYNEQFF,TGCAGTGCTAGAGAACGGGTAGCCTTACCCTCCTACAATGAGCAGTTCTTC
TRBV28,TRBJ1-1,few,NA,CASSGGGRRTEAFF,TGTGCCAGCAGTGGGGGGGGGCGTCGGACCGAAGCTTTCTTT
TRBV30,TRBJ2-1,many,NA,CAWDTDTTYNEQFF,TGTGCCTGGGATACCGATACTACCTACAATGAGCAGTTCTTC
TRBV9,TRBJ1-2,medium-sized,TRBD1,CASSARGRGDGYTF,TGTGCCAGCAGCGCGAGGGGCAGGGGGGATGGCTACACCTTC
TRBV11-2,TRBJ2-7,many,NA,CASSHIRGNPYEQYF,TGTGCCAGCAGCCACATTCGGGGTAACCCCTACGAGCAGTACTTC